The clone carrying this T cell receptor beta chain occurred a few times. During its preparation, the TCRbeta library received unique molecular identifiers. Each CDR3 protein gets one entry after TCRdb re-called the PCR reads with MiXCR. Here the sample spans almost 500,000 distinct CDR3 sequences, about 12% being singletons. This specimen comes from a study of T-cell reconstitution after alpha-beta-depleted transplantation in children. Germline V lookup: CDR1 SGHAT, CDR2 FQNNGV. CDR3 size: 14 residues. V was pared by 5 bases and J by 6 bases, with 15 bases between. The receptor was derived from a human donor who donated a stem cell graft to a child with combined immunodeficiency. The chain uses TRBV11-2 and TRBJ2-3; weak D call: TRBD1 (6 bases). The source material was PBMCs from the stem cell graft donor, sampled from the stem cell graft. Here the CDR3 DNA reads TGTGCCAGCAGCCCCAGGTCAGGGGTGGATACGCAGTATTTT. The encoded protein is CASSPRSGVDTQYF.